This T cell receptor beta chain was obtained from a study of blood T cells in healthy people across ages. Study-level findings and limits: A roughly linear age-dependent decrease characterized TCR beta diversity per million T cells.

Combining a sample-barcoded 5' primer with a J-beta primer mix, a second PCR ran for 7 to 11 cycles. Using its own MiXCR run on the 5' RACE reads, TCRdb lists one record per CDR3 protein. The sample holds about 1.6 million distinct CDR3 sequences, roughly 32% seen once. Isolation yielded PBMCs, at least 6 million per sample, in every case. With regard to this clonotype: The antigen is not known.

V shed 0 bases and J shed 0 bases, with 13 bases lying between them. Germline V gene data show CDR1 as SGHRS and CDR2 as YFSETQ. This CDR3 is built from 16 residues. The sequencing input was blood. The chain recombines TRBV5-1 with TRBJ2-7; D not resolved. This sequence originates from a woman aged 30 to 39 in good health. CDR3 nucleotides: TGCGCCAGCAGCTTGGATGGGGTCCAGACCTCCTACGAGCAGTACTTC. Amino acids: CASSLDGVQTSYEQYF.